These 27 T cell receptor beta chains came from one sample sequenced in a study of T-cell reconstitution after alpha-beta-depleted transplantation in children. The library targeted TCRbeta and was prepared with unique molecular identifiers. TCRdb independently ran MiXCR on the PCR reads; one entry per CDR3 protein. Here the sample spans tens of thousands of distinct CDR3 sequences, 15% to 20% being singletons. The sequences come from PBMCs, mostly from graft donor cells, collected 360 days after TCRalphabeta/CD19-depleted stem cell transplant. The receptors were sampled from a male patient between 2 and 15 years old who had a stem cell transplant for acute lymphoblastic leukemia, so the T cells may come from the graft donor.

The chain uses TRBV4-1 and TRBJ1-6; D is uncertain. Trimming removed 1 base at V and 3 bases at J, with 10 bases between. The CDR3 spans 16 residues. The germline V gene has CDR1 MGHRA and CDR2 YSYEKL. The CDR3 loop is CASSQVVRIYNSPLHF. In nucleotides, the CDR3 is TGCGCCAGCAGCCAAGTAGTACGGATCTATAATTCACCCCTCCACTTT.

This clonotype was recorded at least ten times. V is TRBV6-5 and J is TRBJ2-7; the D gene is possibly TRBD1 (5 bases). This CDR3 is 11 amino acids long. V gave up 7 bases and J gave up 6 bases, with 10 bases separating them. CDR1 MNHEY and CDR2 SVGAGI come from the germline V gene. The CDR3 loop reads CASKTGVEQYF. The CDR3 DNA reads TGTGCCAGCAAAACAGGAGTCGAGCAGTACTTC.

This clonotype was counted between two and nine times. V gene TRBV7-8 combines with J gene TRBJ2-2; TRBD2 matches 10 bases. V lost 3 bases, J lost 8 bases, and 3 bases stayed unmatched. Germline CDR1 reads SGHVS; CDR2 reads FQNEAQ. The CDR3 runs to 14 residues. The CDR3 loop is CASSFLAGVGELFF. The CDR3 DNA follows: TGTGCCAGCAGCTTTCTAGCGGGAGTGGGGGAGCTGTTTTTT.

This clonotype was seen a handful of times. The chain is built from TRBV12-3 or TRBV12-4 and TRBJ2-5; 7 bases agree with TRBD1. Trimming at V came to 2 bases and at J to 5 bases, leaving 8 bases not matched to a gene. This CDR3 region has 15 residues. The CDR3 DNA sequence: TGTGCCAGCAGTTTAAGGGACAGTGAAGGGGAGACCCAGTACTTC. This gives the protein CASSLRDSEGETQYF.

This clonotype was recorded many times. The CDR3, as DNA: TGTGCCAGCAGTTTAAGGTTCAGGGTCAGCAGTGAGCAGTTCTTC. Amino acid sequence: CASSLRFRVSSEQFF. The V call is TRBV12-3 or TRBV12-4, the J call TRBJ2-1; tentatively, D is TRBD1 (5 bases). The CDR3 loop spans 15 amino acids. Trimming took off 2 bases at V and 9 bases at J, with 17 bases between the two ends.

CDR3 residues: CSARDLVRLANYNEQFF. CDR3 DNA: TGCAGTGCTAGAGATCTGGTACGGCTAGCAAACTACAATGAGCAGTTCTTC. This sequence joins TRBV20-1 and TRBJ2-1; possibly TRBD2 for D (5 bases). CDR1 and CDR2 (germline): DFQATT, SNEGSKA (reference sequence). V dropped 0 bases and J dropped 3 bases, with 18 bases sitting between them. This CDR3 contains 17 residues.

The CDR3 protein is CASIGQRATQYF. CDR3 coding DNA: TGTGCCAGCATTGGACAGAGAGCGACCCAGTACTTC. The V gene is TRBV2, the J gene TRBJ2-5; D perhaps matches TRBD1 (6 bases). The CDR3 contains 12 residues. V was shortened by 7 bases and J by 7 bases, with 13 bases between the two germline ends. In germline, CDR1 is SNHLY, CDR2 FYNNEI.

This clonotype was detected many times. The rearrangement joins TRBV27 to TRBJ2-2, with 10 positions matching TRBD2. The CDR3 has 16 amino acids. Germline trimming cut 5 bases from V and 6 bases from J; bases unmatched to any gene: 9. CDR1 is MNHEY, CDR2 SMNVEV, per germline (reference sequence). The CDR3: CASSARAGGLAGELFF. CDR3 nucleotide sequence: TGTGCCAGCAGTGCCCGAGCGGGAGGGCTGGCCGGGGAGCTGTTTTTT.

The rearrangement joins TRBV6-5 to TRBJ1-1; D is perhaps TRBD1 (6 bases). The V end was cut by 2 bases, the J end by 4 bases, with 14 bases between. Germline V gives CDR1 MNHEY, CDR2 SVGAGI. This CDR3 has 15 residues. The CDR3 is CASSYTSQGFTEAFF. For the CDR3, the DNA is TGTGCCAGCAGTTACACGAGCCAGGGGTTCACTGAAGCTTTCTTT.

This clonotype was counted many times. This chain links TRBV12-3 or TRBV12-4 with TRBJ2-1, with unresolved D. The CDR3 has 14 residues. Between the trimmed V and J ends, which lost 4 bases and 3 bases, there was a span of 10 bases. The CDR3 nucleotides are TGTGCCAGCAGTTCTAGGACGCGCTACAATGAGCAGTTCTTC. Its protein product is CASSSRTRYNEQFF.

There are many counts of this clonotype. The CDR3 nucleotides are TGTGCCAGCAGCCAACCCAATAACCTGTATGGCTACACCTTC. This codes for CASSQPNNLYGYTF. V and J are TRBV4-2 and TRBJ1-2, with D hard to call. The V end was cut by 2 bases, the J end by 5 bases, with 12 bases between. The CDR3 loop spans 14 amino acids. Germline CDR1 is LGHNA and CDR2 is YNFKEQ.

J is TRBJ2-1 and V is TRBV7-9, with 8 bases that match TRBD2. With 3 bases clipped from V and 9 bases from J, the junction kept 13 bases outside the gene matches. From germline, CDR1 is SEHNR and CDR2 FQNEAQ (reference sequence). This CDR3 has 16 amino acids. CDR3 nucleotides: TGTGCCAGCAGCTTCCCAACGGGAGGGCCCGGGGTTGAGCAGTTCTTC. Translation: CASSFPTGGPGVEQFF.

The CDR3 DNA reads TGTGCCAGCAGCTTGGGAGTCCGGACCCGTAATGAAAAACTGTTTTTT. It translates to CASSLGVRTRNEKLFF. This chain links TRBV5-6 with TRBJ1-4; no firm D call. Trimming shortened V by 0 bases and J by 4 bases, and 13 bases separated the two germline ends. CDR3 length equals 16 residues. Germline V gene lookup returns CDR1 SGHDT and CDR2 YYEEEE.

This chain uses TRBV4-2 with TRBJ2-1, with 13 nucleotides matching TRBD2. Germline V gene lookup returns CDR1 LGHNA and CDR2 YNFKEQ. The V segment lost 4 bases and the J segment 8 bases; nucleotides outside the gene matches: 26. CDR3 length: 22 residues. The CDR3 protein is CASSPYSGTGGPGLAGSHEQFF. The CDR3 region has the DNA TGTGCCAGCAGCCCCTACTCCGGGACAGGGGGACCGGGACTAGCGGGATCCCATGAGCAGTTCTTC.

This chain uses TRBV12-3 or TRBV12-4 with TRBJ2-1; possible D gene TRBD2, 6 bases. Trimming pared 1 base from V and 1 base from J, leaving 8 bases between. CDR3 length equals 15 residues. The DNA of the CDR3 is TGTGCCAGCAGTTTAGTGGCGGGGTCCTACAATGAGCAGTTCTTC. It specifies CASSLVAGSYNEQFF.

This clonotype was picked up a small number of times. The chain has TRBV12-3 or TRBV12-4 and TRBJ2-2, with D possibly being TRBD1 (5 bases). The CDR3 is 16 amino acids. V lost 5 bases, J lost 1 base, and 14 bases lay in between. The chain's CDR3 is CASSHRDRGNTGELFF. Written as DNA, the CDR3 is TGTGCCAGCAGTCATCGCGACAGAGGGAACACCGGGGAGCTGTTTTTT.

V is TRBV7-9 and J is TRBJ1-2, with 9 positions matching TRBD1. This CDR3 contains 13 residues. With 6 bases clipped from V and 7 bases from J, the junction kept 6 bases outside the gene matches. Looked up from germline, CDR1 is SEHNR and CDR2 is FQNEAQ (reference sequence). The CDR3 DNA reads TGTGCCAGCAGTGACAGGGGGATGTCTGGCTACACCTTC. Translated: CASSDRGMSGYTF.

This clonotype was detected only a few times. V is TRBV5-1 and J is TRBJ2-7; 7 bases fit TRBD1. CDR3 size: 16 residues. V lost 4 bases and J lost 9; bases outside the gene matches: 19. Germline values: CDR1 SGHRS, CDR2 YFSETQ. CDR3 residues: CASSAGGTAGKMGQYF. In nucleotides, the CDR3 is TGCGCCAGCAGCGCTGGTGGGACAGCCGGAAAGATGGGGCAGTACTTC.

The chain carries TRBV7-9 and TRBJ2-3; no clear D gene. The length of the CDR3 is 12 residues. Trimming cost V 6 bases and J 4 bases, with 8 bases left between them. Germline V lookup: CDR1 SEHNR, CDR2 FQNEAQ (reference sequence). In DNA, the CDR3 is TGTGCCAGCAGGGAAAGCGCAGATACGCAGTATTTT. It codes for CASRESADTQYF. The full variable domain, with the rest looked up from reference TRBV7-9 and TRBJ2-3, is DTGVSQNPRHKITKRGQNVTFRCDPISEHNRLYWYRQTLGQGPEFLTYFQNEAQLEKSRLLSDRFSAERPKGSFSTLEIQRTEQGDSAMYLCASRESADTQYFGPGTRLTVL.

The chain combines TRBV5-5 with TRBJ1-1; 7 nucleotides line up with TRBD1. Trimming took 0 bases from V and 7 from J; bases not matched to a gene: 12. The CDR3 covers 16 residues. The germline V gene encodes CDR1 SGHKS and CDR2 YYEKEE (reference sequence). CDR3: CASSLGWTGRRFEAFF. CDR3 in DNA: TGTGCCAGCAGCTTGGGATGGACAGGTCGGCGGTTTGAAGCTTTCTTT.

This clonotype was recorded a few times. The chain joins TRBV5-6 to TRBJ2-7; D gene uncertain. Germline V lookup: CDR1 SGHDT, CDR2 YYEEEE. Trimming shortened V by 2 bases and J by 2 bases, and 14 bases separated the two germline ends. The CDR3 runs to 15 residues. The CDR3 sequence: CASSFAAVGTYEQYF. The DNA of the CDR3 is TGTGCCAGCAGCTTTGCGGCAGTAGGGACCTACGAGCAGTACTTC.

DNA of the CDR3: TGCGCCAGCAGCTCGGGACAGAATCTTCACAATGAGCAGTTCTTC. Its translation is CASSSGQNLHNEQFF. The chain employs TRBV5-1 and TRBJ2-1, with TRBD1 identical over 7 bases. Germline trimming cut 3 bases from V and 5 bases from J; bases unmatched to any gene: 8. The V gene's germline CDR1 is SGHRS and CDR2 YFSETQ. There are 15 residues in the CDR3.

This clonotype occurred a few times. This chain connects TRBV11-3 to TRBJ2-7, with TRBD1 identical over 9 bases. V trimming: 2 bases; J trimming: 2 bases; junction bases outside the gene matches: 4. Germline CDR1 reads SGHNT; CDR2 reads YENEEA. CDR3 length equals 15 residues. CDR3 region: CASSLSGTGTYEQYF. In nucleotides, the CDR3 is TGTGCCAGCAGCTTATCCGGGACAGGGACCTACGAGCAGTACTTC. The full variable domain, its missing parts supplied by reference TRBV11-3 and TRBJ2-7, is EAGVVQSPRYKIIEKKQPVAFWCNPISGHNTLYWYLQNLGQGPELLIRYENEEAVDDSQLPKDRFSAERLKGVDSTLKIQPAELGDSAVYLCASSLSGTGTYEQYFGPGTRLTVT.

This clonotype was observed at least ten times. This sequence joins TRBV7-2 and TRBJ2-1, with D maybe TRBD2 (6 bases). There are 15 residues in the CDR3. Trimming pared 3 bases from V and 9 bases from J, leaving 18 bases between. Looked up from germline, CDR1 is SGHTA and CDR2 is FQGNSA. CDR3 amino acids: CASSFRDSPWAEQFF. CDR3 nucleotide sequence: TGTGCCAGCAGCTTCCGGGACTCCCCCTGGGCTGAGCAGTTCTTC.

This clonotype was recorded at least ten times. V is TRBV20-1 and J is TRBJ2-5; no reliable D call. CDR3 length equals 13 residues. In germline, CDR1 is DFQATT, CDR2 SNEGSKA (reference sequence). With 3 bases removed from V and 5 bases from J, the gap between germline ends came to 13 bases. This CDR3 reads CSASDTQTETQYF. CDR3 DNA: TGCAGTGCTAGCGACACCCAAACGGAGACCCAGTACTTC.

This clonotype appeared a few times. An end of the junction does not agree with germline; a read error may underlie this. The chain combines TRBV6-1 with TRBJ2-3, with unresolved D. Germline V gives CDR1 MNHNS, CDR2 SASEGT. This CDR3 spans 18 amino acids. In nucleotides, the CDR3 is TGTGCCATCAGTGAAGCCCAGCGAGCCATCCTTAACACAGATACGCAGTATTTT. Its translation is CAISEAQRAILNTDTQYF.

Written as DNA, the CDR3 is TGCGCCAGCAGCCGAGGAGGGGGCGGCGGCTACACCTTC. Translated: CASSRGGGGGYTF. The V gene is TRBV4-1, the J gene TRBJ1-2, with TRBD1 matching over 7 bases. With V trimmed by 4 bases and J by 8 bases, 7 bases remained unmatched. This CDR3 comprises 13 residues. Germline lookup yields CDR1 MGHRA and CDR2 YSYEKL.